The clone carrying this TCR beta chain occurred a few times. Its antigen remains unknown. Trimming cost V 4 bases and J 4 bases, with 10 bases left between them. CDR3 length equals 12 residues. Looked up from germline, CDR1 is DFQATT and CDR2 is SNEGSKA (reference sequence). The record originates from a study of T cells in Graves' hyperthyroidism and ophthalmopathy. Amplification targeted TCR beta CDR3 regions from RNA transcripts. Primed by the HTBI set, a first-round RT-PCR was run on the TCR CDR3. TCRdb ran MiXCR on the multiplex PCR reads and lists one entry per CDR3 protein. The sample comprises roughly 57,000 distinct CDR3 sequences, roughly half of which are singletons, and approximately 3.4% rests with the top ten. General study results and limits: Blood also contained most expanded thyroid clonotypes above 0.001.

Each diagnosis was grounded in clinical symptoms, serum thyroxine and TRAb, thyroid ultrasound, and orbital computed tomography. Sequences were obtained from blood. The TCR originated in a woman aged 60-75 years with Graves' ophthalmopathy. The chain employs TRBV20-1 and TRBJ1-2; D is uncertain. CDR3 sequence reads: CSATAGSYGYTF. Written as DNA, the CDR3 is TGCAGTGCTACCGCAGGAAGCTATGGCTACACCTTC.